This T cell receptor (beta chain) was captured in a study of blood T cell repertoires in COVID-19. Whole-study context: Specimens from acute and convalescent COVID-19 originated in the United States, Italy and Spain. PBMCs, B-cell-depleted T cells, or T cells provided the cDNA or gDNA that made up the material.

Participants came from fewer than 25 US areas, aged about 18 to 89 years. Germline values: CDR1 SGHKS, CDR2 YYEKEE (reference sequence). CDR3 length: 13 residues. Trimming removed 2 bases at V and 4 bases at J, with 8 bases between. Assay: immunoSEQ multiplex PCR; the TCRdb copy retains only in-frame clones and omits some. The sample includes some 250,000 clones, 91% of them seen just once. Specimen: PBMCs or T cells enriched from blood (not recorded which). The rearrangement uses TRBV5-5 and TRBJ2-3; no firm D call. The receptor comes from a human donor in a cohort exposed to, infected with or recovered from COVID-19 (not recorded which). The donor label of this sample is uncertain. The DNA for the CDR3 is TGTGCCAGCAGCTTCCCAACGGCAGATACGCAGTATTTT. It encodes CASSFPTADTQYF.